Below are 30 T cell receptor beta chains sequenced from a single sample in a study of T cell repertoires in cytomegalovirus infection. TCRdb redid the calling of the reads with MiXCR, one entry per CDR3 protein. The data show under 850,000 distinct CDR3 sequences, less than 40% seen once. Input material: PBMCs. These receptors were obtained from a human donor in good health (CMV status not recorded). Some clones in this sample may be carry-over from other donors' samples.

In this sample, this clonotype turned up many times. This rearrangement joins TRBV20-1 to TRBJ2-7; D perhaps matches TRBD1 (5 bases). Germline CDR1 DFQATT, CDR2 SNEGSKA (reference sequence). The CDR3 runs to 12 residues. The CDR3 spells CSARDSTYEQYF. As DNA, the CDR3 is TGCAGCGCCCGAGACAGTACCTACGAGCAGTACTTC.

CDR3 in DNA: TGTGCCAGTAGTATTATCGGGGAATATAGCAATCAGCCCCAGCATTTT. Amino acids: CASSIIGEYSNQPQHF. This chain connects TRBV19 to TRBJ1-5; the D is unclear. V lost 3 bases and J 0 bases, leaving 12 bases between the germline ends. The germline gives CDR1 LNHDA, CDR2 SQIVND (reference sequence). The CDR3 has 16 residues. The full variable domain, its missing parts supplied by reference TRBV19 and TRBJ1-5, is DGGITQSPKYLFRKEGQNVTLSCEQNLNHDAMYWYRQDPGQGLRLIYYSQIVNDFQKGDIAEGYSVSREKKESFPLTVTSAQKNPTAFYLCASSIIGEYSNQPQHFGDGTRLSIL.

V usage is TRBV20-1 and J usage is TRBJ1-6, with 7 bases identical to TRBD1. The CDR3 extends over 15 amino acids. The trim removed 2 bases at V and 7 bases at J, leaving 8 bases unmatched. Germline-derived CDR1 and CDR2 are DFQATT and SNEGSKA (reference sequence). CDR3 region: CSARFGQGDNSPLHF. CDR3 in DNA: TGCAGTGCTAGATTCGGGCAGGGGGACAATTCACCCCTCCACTTT.

This rearrangement joins TRBV10-3 to TRBJ1-1, with no clear D. V lost 6 bases, J lost 0 bases, and 5 bases lay in between. The CDR3 runs 12 residues. Germline V gene lookup returns CDR1 ENHRY and CDR2 SYGVKD. The CDR3 nucleotides are TGTGCCATCAGCTCATTGAACACTGAAGCTTTCTTT. Its translation is CAISSLNTEAFF.

This clonotype was recorded a few times. V gene TRBV18 combines with J gene TRBJ1-1; TRBD1 matches at 7 bases. The junction had 10 bases not matched to a gene; V was cut back by 5 bases and J by 4 bases. CDR1 is KGHSH, CDR2 LQKENI, per germline. CDR3 length: 15 residues. CDR3 bases: TGTGCCAGCTCAACACTCAGGGGGGCTGGCACTGAAGCTTTCTTT. Its translation is CASSTLRGAGTEAFF.

The chain uses TRBV5-5 and TRBJ1-6, with no clear D. The germline CDR1 and CDR2 sequences are SGHKS and YYEKEE (reference sequence). V was shortened by 3 bases and J by 8 bases, with 15 bases between the two germline ends. This CDR3 region has 15 residues. For the CDR3, the DNA is TGTGCCAGCAGCTCAGTCCCCACGACTGATTCACCCCTCCACTTT. As protein: CASSSVPTTDSPLHF. The variable domain in full, completed from reference TRBV5-5 and TRBJ1-6, reads DAGVTQSPTHLIKTRGQQVTLRCSPISGHKSVSWYQQVLGQGPQFIFQYYEKEERGRGNFPDRFSARQFPNYSSELNVNALLLGDSALYLCASSSVPTTDSPLHFGNGTRLTVT.

The chain uses TRBV6-1 and TRBJ2-1; no reliable D call. V was cut by 6 bases and J by 7 bases, with 10 bases left in between. Germline lookup yields CDR1 MNHNS and CDR2 SASEGT. The CDR3 runs to 12 residues. Here the CDR3 DNA reads TGTGCCAGCAGCCCCAACCGGAATGAGCAGTTCTTC. It is translated as CASSPNRNEQFF.

There are a few counts of this clonotype. J is TRBJ2-5 and V is TRBV7-4; D gene uncertain. CDR3 length: 15 amino acids. The germline V gene has CDR1 SGHVT and CDR2 SQSDAQ. V lost 3 bases, J lost 1 base, and 12 bases lay in between. The CDR3 sequence: CASSLLRQLQETQYF. The CDR3 bases are TGTGCCAGCAGCTTGCTCAGACAACTCCAAGAGACCCAGTACTTC.

This clonotype came up a few times. This chain connects TRBV19 to TRBJ2-5; D gene uncertain. Between the trimmed V and J ends, which lost 2 bases and 2 bases, there was a span of 6 bases. CDR1 is LNHDA, CDR2 SQIVND, per germline (reference sequence). The CDR3 is 13 residues long. The CDR3 nucleotides read TGTGCCAGTAGTATAACTGCACAAGAGACCCAGTACTTC. Translation gives CASSITAQETQYF. The full variable domain, its missing parts supplied by reference TRBV19 and TRBJ2-5, is DGGITQSPKYLFRKEGQNVTLSCEQNLNHDAMYWYRQDPGQGLRLIYYSQIVNDFQKGDIAEGYSVSREKKESFPLTVTSAQKNPTAFYLCASSITAQETQYFGPGTRLLVL.

As for this clonotype: This may be a read error: a much more frequent sequence differs by one nucleotide. The gene calls are TRBV7-9 and TRBJ2-5; the D gene is possibly TRBD2 (6 bases). CDR3 length: 16 amino acids. The germline CDR1 and CDR2 sequences are SEHNR and FQNEAQ (reference sequence). The CDR3 spells CASSLVAGKLQETRYF. In nucleotides, the CDR3 is TGTGCCAGCAGCTTAGTGGCGGGAAAGCTCCAAGAGACCCGGTACTTC.

The chain uses TRBV7-9 and TRBJ2-1; 12 positions agree with TRBD2. Trimming at V came to 5 bases and at J to 15 bases, leaving 5 bases not matched to a gene. This CDR3 is 12 amino acids long. Germline V gene sequence: CDR1 SEHNR, CDR2 FQNEAQ (reference sequence). CDR3 sequence reads: CASSPGLAGAFF. The CDR3 DNA is TGTGCCAGCAGCCCGGGACTAGCGGGTGCGTTCTTC.

This clonotype is a singleton in its sample. It may be a read error: a sequence one base away is much more abundant. The chain combines TRBV6-5 with TRBJ2-2, with D uncertain. The V gene's germline CDR1 is MNHEY and CDR2 SVGAGI. The CDR3 is 15 residues long. The DNA of the CDR3 is TGTGACAGCAGTTACGAAGACGGGAACACCGGGGAGCTGTTTTTT. Translating gives CDSSYEDGNTGELFF.

This clonotype was found many times. The chain uses TRBV7-2 and TRBJ1-2; tentative D call: TRBD1 (6 bases). The V gene's germline CDR1 is SGHTA and CDR2 FQGNSA. The CDR3 loop spans 16 amino acids. Trimming stripped 4 bases from V and 4 bases from J, with 19 bases between. The CDR3 nucleotides read TGTGCCAGCAGCTCCCTCGGGGGGACGGGGGCCTATGGCTACACCTTC. Its protein product is CASSSLGGTGAYGYTF.

In this sample, this clonotype turned up a few times. The chain has TRBV30 and TRBJ1-2, with 7 bases fitting TRBD1. This CDR3 has 15 amino acids. The germline V gene has CDR1 GTSNPN and CDR2 SVGIG (reference sequence). Trimming removed 2 bases from V and 4 bases from J; junction bases left unmatched: 10. DNA for the CDR3: TGTGCCTGGAGTACCTCAATGGGACAGACCTATGGCTACACCTTC. It translates to CAWSTSMGQTYGYTF. Full variable domain (remainder filled in from reference TRBV30 and TRBJ1-2): SQTIHQWPATLVQPVGSPLSLECTVEGTSNPNLYWYRQAAGRGLQLLFYSVGIGQISSEVPQNLSASRPQDRQFILSSKKLLLSDSGFYLCAWSTSMGQTYGYTFGSGTRLTVV.

This clonotype came up many times. The rearrangement joins TRBV7-2 to TRBJ1-2; TRBD1 might be the D (5 bases). Trimming removed 4 bases from V and 0 bases from J, with 18 bases in between. The CDR3 totals 17 residues. Germline V lookup: CDR1 SGHTA, CDR2 FQGNSA. CDR3: CASSSSSGQVSNYGYTF. The CDR3 DNA is TGTGCCAGCAGCTCCTCCTCGGGGCAGGTTTCTAACTATGGCTACACCTTC.

The gene calls are TRBV6-6 and TRBJ1-1; TRBD1 might be the D (5 bases). V lost 7 bases to trimming and J lost 1 base, with 22 bases between them. The CDR3 covers 17 residues. The germline gives CDR1 MNHNY, CDR2 SVGAGI (reference sequence). The CDR3 nucleotides read TGTGCCAGCACCTCCCGGCGGGGACCCAACCAGAACACTGAAGCTTTCTTT. This sequence encodes CASTSRRGPNQNTEAFF.

The rearrangement joins TRBV7-6 to TRBJ2-2; D not certain. Germline V gene sequence: CDR1 SGHVS, CDR2 FNYEAQ. Trimming left V 5 bases short and J 0 bases short, with 13 bases between. The CDR3 extends over 16 amino acids. The CDR3 reads CASSGRRASNTGELFF. The CDR3 DNA reads TGTGCCAGCAGCGGCCGACGAGCGTCGAACACCGGGGAGCTGTTTTTT. The full variable domain, in which reference TRBV7-6 and TRBJ2-2 provide the parts outside the CDR3, is GAGVSQSPRYKVTKRGQDVALRCDPISGHVSLYWYRQALGQGPEFLTYFNYEAQQDKSGLPNDRFSAERPEGSISTLTIQRTEQRDSAMYRCASSGRRASNTGELFFGEGSRLTVL.

Notes on this clonotype: A read error may be the cause here, since a much bigger clone is one base away. The chain couples TRBV7-8 to TRBJ2-7; D is perhaps TRBD2 (6 bases). Trimming pared 5 bases from V and 1 base from J, leaving 18 bases between. The CDR3 length is 16 residues. Germline CDR1 reads SGHVS; CDR2 reads FQNEAQ. CDR3 in DNA: TGTGCCAGCAGCCCCCTCCCTAGCGTGAATTCCTACGAGCAGTACTTC. This sequence encodes CASSPLPSVNSYEQYF.

This clonotype appeared many times. This chain joins TRBV7-2 and TRBJ2-2, with 9 bases matching TRBD2. Per the germline V gene, CDR1 is SGHTA and CDR2 is FQGNSA. The CDR3 is 16 amino acids. V lost 5 bases, J lost 8 bases, and 12 bases stayed unmatched. CDR3 loop: CASSRARGRASGELFF. The CDR3 bases are TGTGCCAGCAGCCGTGCCCGCGGGAGGGCGTCAGGGGAGCTGTTTTTT.

This sequence joins TRBV6-2 or TRBV6-3 and TRBJ1-1; D might be TRBD1 (5 bases). V was pared by 5 bases and J by 0 bases, with 19 bases between. The CDR3 is 17 residues long. From germline, CDR1 is MNHEY and CDR2 SVGEGT. CDR3 sequence: CASSSRGRDSMNTEAFF. The DNA for the CDR3 is TGTGCCAGCAGTAGTAGGGGACGAGATAGCATGAACACTGAAGCTTTCTTT.

The chain has TRBV6-5 and TRBJ1-3; 7 bases agree with TRBD1. The CDR3 extends over 15 amino acids. CDR1 MNHEY and CDR2 SVGAGI come from the germline V gene. J was trimmed by 4 bases and V by 7 bases; bases with no gene match: 10. CDR3 nucleotide sequence: TGTGCCAGCACCCACGGGACAGCGAGAGGAAACACCATATATTTT. Translation gives CASTHGTARGNTIYF.

V gene TRBV25-1 combines with J gene TRBJ2-1; the D call may be TRBD1 or TRBD2 (6 bases each). The CDR3 consists of 15 residues. V lost 10 bases to trimming and J lost 5 bases, with 21 bases between them. Germline-derived CDR1 and CDR2 are MGHDK and SYGVNS. The CDR3 DNA reads TGTGCCATCATTGTGTCTGGGGGGCCCCACAATGAGCAGTTCTTC. It encodes CAIIVSGGPHNEQFF.

This clonotype occurred a few times. The chain employs TRBV7-2 and TRBJ1-6; no reliable D call. The CDR3 runs to 16 residues. Per the germline V gene, CDR1 is SGHTA and CDR2 is FQGNSA. The V and J ends lost 2 bases and 6 bases respectively, with 14 bases between them. The CDR3: CASSLYARNINSPLHF. Written as DNA, the CDR3 is TGTGCCAGCAGCTTATACGCCAGAAACATTAATTCACCCCTCCACTTT.

V and J are TRBV7-2 and TRBJ2-7; no firm D call. With 9 bases removed from V and 11 bases from J, the gap between germline ends came to 23 bases. Germline CDR1 is SGHTA and CDR2 is FQGNSA. The CDR3 totals 13 residues. The CDR3 nucleotides read TGTGCCAGAAGCCCTTCCCGCCCCTACGATAAGTACTTC. The encoded protein is CARSPSRPYDKYF.

This clonotype was seen a few times. J is TRBJ2-1 and V is TRBV27; D ambiguous. The CDR3 loop spans 14 amino acids. The V gene lost 4 bases and the J gene lost 4 bases, with 11 bases spanning the gap. The germline V gene has CDR1 MNHEY and CDR2 SMNVEV (reference sequence). CDR3 protein: CASSSSDGYNEQFF. CDR3 DNA: TGTGCCAGCAGTTCCAGCGACGGATACAATGAGCAGTTCTTC.

The V call is TRBV19, the J call TRBJ2-1, with D possibly matching TRBD2 (6 bases). Trimming cost V 5 bases and J 6 bases, with 11 bases left between them. CDR3 length: 13 amino acids. In germline, CDR1 is LNHDA, CDR2 SQIVND (reference sequence). The CDR3 sequence: CASSRGGINEQFF. The CDR3 nucleotides read TGTGCCAGTAGTCGTGGAGGGATCAATGAGCAGTTCTTC.

The rearrangement links TRBV7-2 to TRBJ1-3, with 7 bases matching TRBD1. Looked up from germline, CDR1 is SGHTA and CDR2 is FQGNSA. The CDR3 is 17 residues long. V lost 6 bases and J lost 1; bases outside the gene matches: 12. CDR3 residues: CASSYASTGRSGNTIYF. CDR3 nucleotides: TGTGCCAGCAGTTACGCGTCGACAGGGAGGTCTGGAAACACCATATATTTT.

This sequence joins TRBV4-1 and TRBJ2-1; perhaps TRBD2 as D (7 bases). Trimming left V 1 base short and J 6 bases short, with 16 bases between. The V gene's germline CDR1 is MGHRA and CDR2 YSYEKL. CDR3 size: 16 residues. The CDR3 sequence is CASSQGEGGQVNEQFF. CDR3 coding DNA: TGCGCCAGCAGCCAAGGGGAGGGGGGCCAGGTCAATGAGCAGTTCTTC.

This clonotype showed up just a few times. DNA for the CDR3: TGTGCCAGCAGCTTCTGGACAGAATCCGAAGAGACCCAGTACTTC. Its translation: CASSFWTESEETQYF. The V call is TRBV7-6, the J call TRBJ2-5; maybe TRBD1 (6 bases). Trimming pared 3 bases from V and 3 bases from J, leaving 14 bases between. This CDR3 spans 15 amino acids. In germline, CDR1 is SGHVS, CDR2 FNYEAQ. Combining the CDR3 with reference TRBV7-6 and TRBJ2-5 gives the whole variable domain GAGVSQSPRYKVTKRGQDVALRCDPISGHVSLYWYRQALGQGPEFLTYFNYEAQQDKSGLPNDRFSAERPEGSISTLTIQRTEQRDSAMYRCASSFWTESEETQYFGPGTRLLVL.

The rearrangement uses TRBV7-6 and TRBJ2-5, with D uncertain. Germline V gene data show CDR1 as SGHVS and CDR2 as FNYEAQ. The CDR3 extends over 13 amino acids. With 5 bases removed from V and 7 bases from J, the gap between germline ends came to 14 bases. DNA of the CDR3: TGTGCCAGCAGCCCTCTCCTGGCAGGGACCCAGTACTTC. The encoded protein is CASSPLLAGTQYF.